This T cell receptor beta chain was captured in a study of OX40 agonist ivuxolimab in advanced cancers. Study details: Across the patients, intravenous ivuxolimab was delivered every 2 weeks at 0.01 to 10 mg/kg. Patients were roughly 83% male with ages roughly 23 to 79, mean 60. Three patients had partial responses: one hepatocellular carcinoma, two cutaneous melanoma.

Assay used: immunoSEQ multiplex PCR; TCRdb lists only in-frame clones, some missing. The sample lists about 80,000 clones, approximately 93% occurring once. CDR3 length equals 11 residues. Germline values: CDR1 MNHNS, CDR2 SASEGT. The chain joins TRBV6-1 to TRBJ2-5; D unclear. The end of the DNA fits TRBJ2-7 better, so the J call may be wrong. The clonotype originates from an adult with an advanced solid tumor such as melanoma, head and neck, liver or kidney cancer. The sequencing here drew on CD4+ or CD8+ T cells sorted from blood, taken in a trial of the OX40 agonist ivuxolimab. The CDR3 here is CASSDAYEQYF. The CDR3 DNA reads as TGTGCCAGCAGTGATGCCTACGAGCAGTACTTC.